These 12 T cell receptor beta chains were sequenced from one sample in a study of precursors of human CD4 cytotoxic T cells. Sorted CD4+ central memory, effector memory, IL-7R-high TEMRA and IL-7R-negative TEMRA cells underwent bulk UMI sequencing. Using its own MiXCR run on the reads, TCRdb lists one record per CDR3 protein. This repertoire includes just under 100 distinct CDR3 sequences. Sequencing was done on a sample of memory CD4+ T cells from blood (PBMCs). These receptor sequences come from a human donor in good health.

As concerns this clonotype: One end of the junction does not line up with germline, which may come from a read error. The chain couples TRBV20-1 to TRBJ2-7; 7 nucleotides agree with TRBD2. Germline V CDR1 and CDR2: DFQATT, SNEGSKA (reference sequence). The CDR3 length is 13 residues. The CDR3, as DNA: TGCAGTGCGGCAATAGCGGGCTCCAACGAGCAGTACTTC. This translates into CSAAIAGSNEQYF.

This clonotype was recorded only once. For the CDR3, the DNA is TGTGCCAGCAGTTCCTCAGGGTCGCCTAACTATGGCTACACCTTC. It yields the protein CASSSSGSPNYGYTF. The chain links TRBV28 to TRBJ1-2, with D perhaps TRBD1 (5 bases). This CDR3 has 15 residues. Germline V lookup: CDR1 MDHEN, CDR2 SYDVKM. V lost 4 bases and J 0 bases, leaving 12 bases between the germline ends.

The gene calls are TRBV29-1 and TRBJ1-1; D is perhaps TRBD1 (5 bases). Trimming removed 7 bases at V and 5 bases at J, with 14 bases between. The CDR3 spans 12 residues. The germline V gene encodes CDR1 SQVTM and CDR2 ANQGSEA. The CDR3 loop is CSAAGGRTEAFF. In DNA form, the CDR3 reads TGCAGCGCCGCGGGGGGGAGGACTGAAGCTTTCTTT.

CDR3 amino acids: CASSTRRDSYNEQFF. CDR3 in DNA: TGTGCCAGCAGCACCCGACGGGACTCCTACAATGAGCAGTTCTTC. V gene TRBV11-3 combines with J gene TRBJ2-1; perhaps TRBD2 as D (5 bases). V lost 5 bases, J lost 0 bases, and 11 bases lay in between. In germline, CDR1 is SGHNT, CDR2 YENEEA. This CDR3 has 15 residues.

To note about this clonotype: A single base is all that separates this from a far larger clone, so a read error is likely. V is TRBV3-2 and J is TRBJ2-1; TRBD1 was called by the table and not checked on the DNA. TRBV3-2 is a known pseudogene. The CDR3 consists of 19 residues. CDR3 loop: CASSLFSMTGRSSYNEQFF. CDR3 coding DNA: TGTGCCAGCAGCTTATTCTCCATGACAGGACGAAGCTCCTACAATGAGCAGTTCTTC.

For this clonotype: Compared with germline, one end of the junction differs, possibly owing to a read error. The V gene is TRBV29-1, the J gene TRBJ1-1; no reliable D call. This CDR3 contains 9 residues. Germline CDR1 reads SQVTM; CDR2 reads ANQGSEA. The CDR3 protein is CLSEWTDIF. The CDR3 DNA sequence: TGCCTCTCGGAGTGGACTGACATATTT.

This chain links TRBV7-2 with TRBJ2-5; no firm D call. Trimming cost V 1 base and J 2 bases, with 14 bases left between them. Germline V lookup: CDR1 SGHTA, CDR2 FQGNSA. This CDR3 spans 16 amino acids. The CDR3 nucleotides are TGTGCCAGCAGCTTAGACGGTATGCGTCCACAAGAGACCCAGTACTTC. Translated: CASSLDGMRPQETQYF.

The gene calls are TRBV20-1 and TRBJ1-4; D remains unclear. In germline, CDR1 is DFQATT, CDR2 SNEGSKA (reference sequence). The CDR3 runs 12 residues. Trimming shortened V by 4 bases and J by 4 bases, and 7 bases separated the two germline ends. DNA of the CDR3: TGCAGTGCTAACGGGGATAATGAAAAACTGTTTTTT. This encodes CSANGDNEKLFF.

This clonotype is labeled large. The chain is built from TRBV9 and TRBJ1-1, with no clear D. V lost 4 bases and J 3 bases, leaving 13 bases between the germline ends. Germline CDR1 SGDLS, CDR2 YYNGEE. The CDR3 extends over 14 amino acids. CDR3 DNA sequence: TGTGCCAGCAGCCTCACAGCGCGGGACACTGAAGCTTTCTTT. Protein: CASSLTARDTEAFF.

Relative to its sample, this clonotype is large (0.1 to 1%). This chain connects TRBV2 to TRBJ2-1; D unresolved. Germline V CDR1 and CDR2: SNHLY, FYNNEI. V lost 6 bases and J 8 bases, leaving 14 bases between the germline ends. The CDR3 extends over 13 amino acids. CDR3: CASRAATTDEQFF. The CDR3 nucleotides read TGTGCCAGCAGGGCCGCCACTACAGATGAGCAGTTCTTC.

The V gene is TRBV6-5, the J gene TRBJ1-5, with TRBD1 identical over 9 bases. CDR3 length: 15 residues. The junction had 3 bases not matched to a gene; V was cut back by 2 bases and J by 4 bases. Germline values: CDR1 MNHEY, CDR2 SVGAGI. The DNA of the CDR3 is TGTGCCAGCAGTTACGGGACAGGGAGGAATCAGCCCCAGCATTTT. This sequence encodes CASSYGTGRNQPQHF.

This clonotype is termed large (0.1 to 1%). V gene TRBV7-2 combines with J gene TRBJ2-7; the match to TRBD2 covers 10 bases. Germline V gene lookup returns CDR1 SGHTA and CDR2 FQGNSA. CDR3 length: 15 residues. Trimming at V came to 1 base and at J to 11 bases, leaving 11 bases not matched to a gene. The CDR3, as DNA: TGTGCCAGCAGCTTAGAGTGGGGTAGCGGGAGGACCGAGTACTTC. It encodes CASSLEWGSGRTEYF.